This T cell receptor beta chain was sequenced during a study of radiotherapy plus CTLA-4 blockade in lung cancer. Produced via immunoSEQ multiplex PCR; TCRdb's table is partial and in-frame only. The sample contains over 50,000 clones, more than 65% of which appear only once. The germline V and J ends were trimmed by 6 bases and 7 bases, with 24 bases remaining between them. CDR1 is MDHEN and CDR2 is SYDVKM in the germline V gene. The CDR3 extends over 16 amino acids. V is TRBV28 and J is TRBJ1-1; D is undetermined. This TCR derives from a human donor with non-small cell lung cancer who had a partial response to radiotherapy plus ipilimumab. The specimen was peripheral blood, collected from a patient treated with radiotherapy plus ipilimumab. The CDR3 sequence: CASSPRGLRVSNEAFF. For the CDR3, the DNA is TGTGCCAGCAGCCCCCGGGGATTAAGAGTTAGTAATGAAGCTTTCTTT.